This T cell receptor (beta chain) came from a study of blood T cell repertoires in COVID-19. The wider study: Sites across the United States, Italy and Spain contributed samples from acute and convalescent COVID-19. Sources were T cells, B-cell-depleted T cells, or PBMCs; the material itself was cDNA or gDNA.

In the authors' workflow: Using reference gene primer amplification, nucleated cell counts were estimated. Measured with immunoSEQ multiplex PCR; TCRdb has only the in-frame clones, and not every one. That table supplies the V and J calls and clone size; D and trimming were determined from the DNA. The sample lists tens of thousands of clones; about nine tenths were seen once. V shed 6 bases, J shed 8 bases, and the junction held 1 base outside the gene matches. CDR1 LGHNT and CDR2 FRNRAP come from the germline V gene. The CDR3 spans 11 residues. This receptor was identified in a man between 60 and 75 years old with active COVID-19. The specimen was peripheral blood. V is TRBV12-5 and J is TRBJ1-3, with 7 bases lining up with TRBD1. The chain's CDR3 is CASGQGYTIYF. The CDR3 nucleotides read TGTGCTAGTGGACAGGGGTACACCATATATTTT.